Listed here is a single T cell receptor (beta chain). The V segment lost 3 bases and the J segment 6 bases; nucleotides outside the gene matches: 7. Germline V lookup: CDR1 MGHDK, CDR2 SYGVNS. The CDR3 loop spans 15 amino acids. This sample is drawn from a study of shared clonotypes between healthy human individuals. Across the whole study: Per donor, three plates held CD4 naive cells, three held CD4 memory, two held CD8 naive and one held CD8 memory.

An even split of each subset's genomic DNA across several immunoSEQ plates was performed. Measured with immunoSEQ multiplex PCR; TCRdb has only the in-frame clones, and not every one. The sample records approximately 2,000,000 clones, around 92% being singletons. This TCR was recovered from a man between 18 and 29 years old in good health. Some clones in this sample may be carry-over from other donors' samples. The V gene is TRBV25-1, the J gene TRBJ1-2; 10 nucleotides agree with TRBD1. Sequenced input: naive CD4+ T cells from PBMCs. Subset: CD45RA+ positively selected. As DNA, the CDR3 is TGTGCCAGCAGTGATCCCCGACAGGGGGCCGATGGCTACACCTTC. Translating gives CASSDPRQGADGYTF.